This T cell receptor beta chain was profiled in a study of control samples from healthy donors and cancer patients. The V gene's germline CDR1 is LNHDA and CDR2 SQIVND (reference sequence). The CDR3 has 16 amino acids. J was trimmed by 7 bases and V by 6 bases; bases with no gene match: 12. This table comes from immunoSEQ multiplex PCR, and its TCRdb copy is limited to in-frame clones, with some not included. Of some 71,000 clones in the sample, 87% were seen once. The receptor comes from a woman aged 50 to 65 with head and neck cancer. Sequences were obtained from PBMCs. This chain joins TRBV19 and TRBJ2-1; 10 bases agree with TRBD2. The DNA for the CDR3 is TGTGCCAGTAGCCCCCGGTTAGCGGGGGGCCCGAATGAGCAGTTCTTC. Protein sequence: CASSPRLAGGPNEQFF.